This section outlines one T cell receptor beta chain sequence together with its context. Primers for the PCR totalled 60 Vbeta and 13 Jbeta. Clones were read by immunoSEQ multiplex PCR, and TCRdb kept only the in-frame ones, dropping some. Of some 140,000 clones listed, around four fifths are singletons. The record originates from a study of cytomegalovirus exposure and HLA in healthy donors. From germline, CDR1 is GTSNPN and CDR2 SVGIG (reference sequence). The CDR3 sequence is 12 residues long. V shed 5 bases and J 4 bases; nucleotides not matched to a gene: 2. The TCR sequence derives from a man aged 40-55 years in good health and CMV-seronegative. The sequenced material came from PBMCs. This chain connects TRBV30 to TRBJ2-5; 9 bases are shared with TRBD2. This CDR3 is CAWDSGRETQYF. The DNA for the CDR3 is TGTGCCTGGGATAGCGGGAGAGAGACCCAGTACTTC.